The clone carrying this T cell receptor beta chain was counted at least ten times. What it recognizes is unknown. Thyroid surgery had not been preceded by any treatment in any patient. The data were obtained in a study of metastatic and nonmetastatic thyroid tumors. Study in general: Malignant and benign thyroid patients had repertoires compared in peripheral blood and tumor or nodule tissue.

In the authors' methods: CDR3 was compared across clinicopathological groups, and the resulting differences were used to build a distant-metastasis classifier for papillary thyroid cancer. TCRdb reprocessed the PCR reads using MiXCR. The V and J calls and clone size come from TCRdb's table, not from the authors' own analysis. Among roughly 40,000 clones listed, approximately 16% were seen once. Findings and limits, study-wide: Significantly greater TCR beta diversity was reportedly found in malignant thyroid tumors than in benign nodules (in blood and tumor).

The germline V gene has CDR1 SNHLY and CDR2 FYNNEI. Trimming shortened V by 7 bases and J by 8 bases, and 14 bases separated the two germline ends. The CDR3 has 13 amino acids. This rearrangement joins TRBV2 to TRBJ1-4; perhaps TRBD1 as D (5 bases). Material: tumor tissue. The TCR originated in a female donor with papillary thyroid cancer or a benign thyroid nodule (not recorded which). Some clones in this sample may be carry-over from other donors' samples. The CDR3 is CASIGTDLEKLFF. CDR3 sequence (DNA): TGTGCCAGCATCGGGACCGATCTAGAAAAACTGTTTTTT.